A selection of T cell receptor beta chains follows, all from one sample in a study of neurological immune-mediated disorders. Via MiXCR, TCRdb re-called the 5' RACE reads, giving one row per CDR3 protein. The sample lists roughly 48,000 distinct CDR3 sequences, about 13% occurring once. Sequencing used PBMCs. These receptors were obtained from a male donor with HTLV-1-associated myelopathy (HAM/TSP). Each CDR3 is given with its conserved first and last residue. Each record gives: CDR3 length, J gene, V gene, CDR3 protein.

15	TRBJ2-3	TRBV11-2	CASSLEGGLIDTQYF
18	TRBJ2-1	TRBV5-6	CASSGLFSGGAIGNEQFF
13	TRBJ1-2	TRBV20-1	CSASWDRPYGYTF
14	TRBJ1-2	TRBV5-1	CASSLEGVNYGYTF
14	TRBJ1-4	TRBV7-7	CASSPSGANEKLFF
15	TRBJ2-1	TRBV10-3	CAISELTGGGDEQFF
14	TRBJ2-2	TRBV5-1	CASSPTGAGGELFF
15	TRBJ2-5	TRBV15	CATSRLRALGETQYF
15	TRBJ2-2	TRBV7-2	CASSRDRRSSGELFF
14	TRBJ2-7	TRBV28	CATRFGQPSYEQYF
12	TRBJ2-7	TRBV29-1	CSVRDGPYEQYF
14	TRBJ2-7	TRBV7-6	CASSLGHGDYEQYF
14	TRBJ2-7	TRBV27	CASSLTGGPYEQYF
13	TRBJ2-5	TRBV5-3	CARSSIGRETQYF